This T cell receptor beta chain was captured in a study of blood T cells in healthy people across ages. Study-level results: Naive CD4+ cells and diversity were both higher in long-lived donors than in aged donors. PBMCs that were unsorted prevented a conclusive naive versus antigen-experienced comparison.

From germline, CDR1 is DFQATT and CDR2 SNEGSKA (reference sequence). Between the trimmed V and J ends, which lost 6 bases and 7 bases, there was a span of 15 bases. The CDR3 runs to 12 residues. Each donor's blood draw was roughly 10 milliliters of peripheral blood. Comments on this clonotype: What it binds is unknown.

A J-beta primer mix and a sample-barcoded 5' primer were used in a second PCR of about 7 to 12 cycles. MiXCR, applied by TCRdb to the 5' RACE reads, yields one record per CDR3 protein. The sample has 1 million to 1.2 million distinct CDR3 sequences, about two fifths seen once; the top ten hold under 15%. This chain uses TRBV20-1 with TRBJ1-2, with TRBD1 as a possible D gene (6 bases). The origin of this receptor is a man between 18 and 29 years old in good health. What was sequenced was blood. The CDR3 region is CSAGRGATGYTF. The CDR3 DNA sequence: TGCAGTGCCGGGAGGGGGGCAACTGGCTACACCTTC.